The 14 T cell receptor beta chains in this list originate from one sample, sequenced in a study of cytomegalovirus exposure and HLA in healthy donors. The study ran its PCR with 60 Vbeta and 13 Jbeta primers. Sequencing used immunoSEQ multiplex PCR; TCRdb keeps in-frame clones, though not all of them. Of approximately 190,000 clones detected, 80% to 85% appear once; the ten largest clones hold around 0.27%. Material: PBMCs. Receptors originate from a boy younger than 18 in good health and CMV-seronegative.

This clone has more than one count but fewer than ten. The V gene is TRBV6-1, the J gene TRBJ2-7, with 9 bases identical to TRBD1. This CDR3 is 14 amino acids long. Germline V CDR1 and CDR2: MNHNS, SASEGT. Trimming took 10 bases from V and 2 from J; bases not matched to a gene: 9. CDR3 coding DNA: TGTGCCACTGCCCTCCGGGACAGGGCCTACGAGCAGTACTTC. This codes for CATALRDRAYEQYF.

The rearrangement links TRBV5-8 to TRBJ2-1, with D tentatively TRBD2 (6 bases). This CDR3 comprises 12 residues. CDR1 and CDR2 (germline): SGHTS, YDEGEE. Trimming took 0 bases from V and 12 from J, leaving 10 bases between them. CDR3 sequence (DNA): TGTGCCAGCAGCTTGGTTTGGAGGGGGCAGTTCTTC. This encodes CASSLVWRGQFF.

The chain links TRBV2 to TRBJ1-4; 8 bases line up with TRBD1. V was pared by 6 bases and J by 8 bases, with 14 bases of the junction left unmatched. The CDR3 is 16 amino acids. Germline CDR1 reads SNHLY; CDR2 reads FYNNEI. This CDR3 reads CASRNRNRGSREKLFF. Here the CDR3 DNA reads TGTGCCAGCAGAAACCGCAACAGGGGGTCTCGCGAAAAACTGTTTTTT. The full variable domain, with the rest looked up from reference TRBV2 and TRBJ1-4, is EPEVTQTPSHQVTQMGQEVILRCVPISNHLYFYWYRQILGQKVEFLVSFYNNEISEKSEIFDDQFSVERPDGSNFTLKIRSTKLEDSAMYFCASRNRNRGSREKLFFGSGTQLSVL.

The chain joins TRBV28 to TRBJ1-5; a weak D match, TRBD1 (5 bases). This CDR3 has 14 amino acids. The V gene lost 4 bases and the J gene lost 2 bases, with 9 bases spanning the gap. CDR1 is MDHEN, CDR2 SYDVKM, per germline. This CDR3 reads CASSSRVGNQPQHF. In DNA, the CDR3 is TGTGCCAGCAGTTCCAGGGTTGGCAATCAGCCCCAGCATTTT. The full variable domain, in which reference TRBV28 and TRBJ1-5 provide the parts outside the CDR3, is DVKVTQSSRYLVKRTGEKVFLECVQDMDHENMFWYRQDPGLGLRLIYFSYDVKMKEKGDIPEGYSVSREKKERFSLILESASTNQTSMYLCASSSRVGNQPQHFGDGTRLSIL.

The V gene is TRBV4-1, the J gene TRBJ2-1; D call uncertain. The CDR3 is 12 amino acids. V lost 0 bases and J lost 8, with 5 bases in between. Germline lookup yields CDR1 MGHRA and CDR2 YSYEKL. The CDR3 DNA sequence: TGCGCCAGCAGCCAAGACCTCTATGAGCAGTTCTTC. Protein sequence: CASSQDLYEQFF.

The V call is TRBV5-1, the J call TRBJ1-3; possible D gene TRBD1, 6 bases. Germline loops: CDR1 SGHRS, CDR2 YFSETQ. This CDR3 is 16 amino acids long. With 4 bases removed from V and 2 bases from J, the gap between germline ends came to 16 bases. The CDR3 DNA follows: TGCGCCAGCAGCGTTAGTACAGGGTCTCCTGGAAACACCATATATTTT. It specifies CASSVSTGSPGNTIYF.

V usage is TRBV9 and J usage is TRBJ1-4; the match to TRBD1 covers 7 bases. Germline CDR1 and CDR2: SGDLS and YYNGEE. The CDR3 totals 15 residues. With V trimmed by 4 bases and J by 7 bases, 10 bases remained unmatched. The CDR3 loop reads CASSTSTGAGEKLFF. CDR3 bases: TGTGCCAGCAGCACAAGTACAGGGGCCGGTGAAAAACTGTTTTTT.

The chain joins TRBV7-2 to TRBJ1-5, with 11 bases fitting TRBD1. The CDR3 is made up of 15 amino acids. Germline V CDR1 and CDR2: SGHTA, FQGNSA. V shed 5 bases, J shed 6 bases, and the junction held 6 bases outside the gene matches. CDR3 bases: TGTGCCAGCAGCCTCCGGACAGGGGGCCTTCAGCCCCAGCATTTT. Amino acids: CASSLRTGGLQPQHF.

The gene calls are TRBV19 and TRBJ2-1; 7 bases agree with TRBD2. CDR1 is LNHDA and CDR2 is SQIVND in the germline V gene (reference sequence). J was trimmed by 4 bases and V by 3 bases; bases with no gene match: 15. The CDR3 contains 18 residues. CDR3 nucleotides: TGTGCCAGTAGTATTTTTTGGCCGGAGCGGGGTCCATACAATGAGCAGTTCTTC. Amino acid sequence: CASSIFWPERGPYNEQFF.

The chain carries TRBV10-1 and TRBJ1-1, with D perhaps TRBD1 (6 bases). V was clipped by 5 bases and J by 5 bases, with 15 bases between them. The CDR3 length is 14 residues. Germline lookup yields CDR1 WNHNN and CDR2 SYGVQD (reference sequence). The CDR3 bases are TGCGCCAGCAGTACGAACAGGGTAGGGACTGAAGCTTTCTTT. It yields the protein CASSTNRVGTEAFF.

V is TRBV15 and J is TRBJ2-5, with a weak D call TRBD1 (5 bases). CDR3 length: 13 residues. Per germline, CDR1 LNHNV and CDR2 YYDKDF (reference sequence). V gave up 4 bases and J gave up 4 bases, with 10 bases separating them. CDR3 nucleotides: TGTGCCACCAGCACAGGGTCGTCAGAGACCCAGTACTTC. Residues: CATSTGSSETQYF.

The chain recombines TRBV25-1 with TRBJ2-1; TRBD1 matches 7 bases. This CDR3 has 14 residues. V was pared by 6 bases and J by 5 bases, with 7 bases of the junction left unmatched. Per the germline V gene, CDR1 is MGHDK and CDR2 is SYGVNS. CDR3 coding DNA: TGTGCCAGCAGCCGACAGGGCGGTAACAATGAGCAGTTCTTC. Its protein is CASSRQGGNNEQFF.

The gene calls are TRBV9 and TRBJ1-2; D is perhaps TRBD1 (5 bases). The V gene's germline CDR1 is SGDLS and CDR2 YYNGEE. V lost 3 bases and J 3 bases, leaving 15 bases between the germline ends. The length of the CDR3 is 15 residues. CDR3: CASSGRQLDYYGYTF. The DNA for the CDR3 is TGTGCCAGCAGCGGACGACAGCTAGACTACTATGGCTACACCTTC. Using reference TRBV9 and TRBJ1-2 for the parts outside the CDR3, the full variable domain is DSGVTQTPKHLITATGQRVTLRCSPRSGDLSVYWYQQSLDQGLQFLIQYYNGEERAKGNILERFSAQQFPDLHSELNLSSLELGDSALYFCASSGRQLDYYGYTFGSGTRLTVV.

The genes are TRBV30 and TRBJ2-5; TRBD2 is a possible D gene (6 bases). The J call is in doubt because the DNA end fits TRBJ2-7 better. Germline CDR1 reads GTSNPN; CDR2 reads SVGIG (reference sequence). The CDR3 has 16 residues. The CDR3 DNA reads TGTGCCTGGAGTAGAGGTATTGGGGGGAACAGCTACGAGCAGTACTTC. Protein sequence: CAWSRGIGGNSYEQYF.